This TCR beta chain was sequenced for a study of blood T cell repertoires in COVID-19. The authors' processing: Reference gene primer amplification yielded estimated nucleated cell counts. Here immunoSEQ multiplex PCR was the method, and the copy in TCRdb shows in-frame clones only, minus some. From that table come the V and J calls and clone size; the DNA was used to work out D and trimming. The sample shows under 250,000 clones, roughly 84% of them seen only once. The CDR3 is 16 amino acids. In germline, CDR1 is SGHRS, CDR2 YFSETQ. The V gene lost 3 bases and the J gene lost 1 base, with 15 bases spanning the gap.

This receptor was taken from a man in his fifties or sixties with active or convalescent COVID-19. The sequencing sample was made of peripheral blood. The chain uses TRBV5-1 and TRBJ2-3; maybe TRBD2 (6 bases). The CDR3 loop reads CASSSGLHRRTDTQYF. The CDR3 coding sequence is TGCGCCAGCAGCTCGGGACTCCACCGCCGCACAGATACGCAGTATTTT.